This T cell receptor (beta chain) was documented in a study of beta chain features in type 1 diabetes (dated by TCRdb to about 2018). Describing the broader study: No differences in mean age, gender distribution, total cell number or subset yield were found between patients and healthy donors. A total of roughly 100,000,000 sorted cells were examined across all samples, and the number of cells per subset was strongly correlated with RNA yield. The study compared TCRB repertoires of sorted circulating CD4+ T cell subsets between recently diagnosed type 1 diabetes patients and matched healthy donors. Regulatory and stem cell-like memory subsets were isolated from only 8 patients and 8 healthy donors, whereas naive and central memory subsets came from all 30 or so donors.

V is pared back by 4 bases and J by 0 bases, with 7 bases lying between the germline termini. In the germline V gene, CDR1 corresponds to MNHNS and CDR2 to SASEGT. The CDR3 numbers 13 residues from cysteine through phenylalanine. Only the CDR3 part of the read is kept: 39 bases, read in frame from the first base. The entire isolated RNA was reverse transcribed using the High Capacity cDNA Reverse Transcription Kit, and thus expressed TCRB transcripts were sequenced. Naive, central memory and regulatory T cell samples underwent deep immunoSEQ sequencing, averaging about 3.57 million total reads per sample. Sorted cells were lysed in RLT buffer, and RNA was extracted using DNase-treated RNeasy Micro or Mini kits according to cell number. To prevent cross-contamination, each cell subset was processed individually, whereas patient and healthy donor samples were processed jointly. The immunoSEQ multiplex PCR was used to amplify TCRB sequences from cDNA, generating 87-bp fragments that spanned the CDR3 region. Sequencing of the amplicons was done on the Illumina HiSeq platform. Turning to the authors' computational methods: PCR bias was computationally corrected using synthetic template baselines, reads within Hamming distance 2 were collapsed, and singletons that could not be merged were discarded. Reads were aligned against IMGT to assign V, D and J genes, CDR3 length and insertions or deletions at six rearrangement sites. Clonotype counts were normalized to sorted cell number within each subset before computing true diversity and Gini coefficients with the tcR R package. Repertoire sharing was quantified using the overlap coefficient calculated on TCRB nucleotide sequences. Out-of-frame TCRB sequences from naive cells were analyzed as a proxy for the pre-selection repertoire. What TCRdb holds here is the immuneACCESS table cut down to in-frame rearrangements. Part of the clones is not present; checked against another copy, under half of the missing clones reflect an unresolved V gene, and the others are unexplained. V, J and clone size reflect that table, while D and trimming were determined from the DNA. This sample comprises around 250,000 clones, roughly an eighth of them detected only once. The ten top clones hold around 0.016% of the sample.

As for this clone: Its antigen is currently not known. No much larger clonotype is one base removed from it; base qualities were not supplied.

The research as a whole found: Naive, central memory and regulatory TCRB repertoires appeared more similar among patients than among healthy donors. A moderate but significant shortening of TCRB CDR3 length was observed in type 1 diabetes patients in all four CD4+ subsets. PCR might favor shorter templates, but patient and control samples were amplified and corrected together, so any skew would affect both groups equally. Because cDNA rather than genomic DNA was sequenced, highly expressing activated cells could have been over-represented, although no difference in activation and CD3 levels was found between groups. At VDJ recombination sites, type 1 diabetes patients had fewer insertions and more deleted nucleotides, which implies abnormalities in thymic rearrangement. Only small numbers of individuals were included in the HLA sub-analyses, which left unresolved whether HLA type had any influence on TCRB rearrangement.

From each donor, a single peripheral blood sample of 95 to 150 mL on average was drawn into heparinised tubes. A BD FACSAria II and a panel including CD45RO, CCR7, CD25, CD127, CD95 and CD27 were used to sort naive, central memory, regulatory and stem cell-like memory CD4+ T cells. Purity was above 95% for every sorted population. PBMCs were separated immediately by Lymphoprep density gradient centrifugation and were stained directly, without being cultured. Samples were stained and sorted in pairs, with one healthy donor and one patient per experiment, so that batch effects were minimized. The receptor's source is a man in his thirties or forties with type 1 diabetes. The chain was built from TRBV6-1 and TRBJ2-7, with the D gene call left open. The sequenced sample consisted of naive CD4+ T cells from blood. What this sample's cell subset or site label stands for: true naive CD4+ T cells. The DNA reads TGTGCCAGCAGTGTTTCTCGCTCCTACGAGCAGTACTTC. This gives the protein CASSVSRSYEQYF.